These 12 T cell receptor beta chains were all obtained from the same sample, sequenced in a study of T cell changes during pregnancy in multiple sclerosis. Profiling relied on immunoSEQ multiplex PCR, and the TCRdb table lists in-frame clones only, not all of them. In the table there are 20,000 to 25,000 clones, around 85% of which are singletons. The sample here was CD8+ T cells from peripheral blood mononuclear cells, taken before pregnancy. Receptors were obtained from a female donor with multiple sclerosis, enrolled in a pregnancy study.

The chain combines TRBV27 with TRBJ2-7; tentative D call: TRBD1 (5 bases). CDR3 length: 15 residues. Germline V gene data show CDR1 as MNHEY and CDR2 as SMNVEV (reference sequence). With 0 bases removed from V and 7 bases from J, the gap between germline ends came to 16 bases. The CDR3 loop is CASSLSPPGFGEQYF. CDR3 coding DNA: TGTGCCAGCAGTTTATCCCCTCCAGGGTTTGGTGAGCAGTACTTC.

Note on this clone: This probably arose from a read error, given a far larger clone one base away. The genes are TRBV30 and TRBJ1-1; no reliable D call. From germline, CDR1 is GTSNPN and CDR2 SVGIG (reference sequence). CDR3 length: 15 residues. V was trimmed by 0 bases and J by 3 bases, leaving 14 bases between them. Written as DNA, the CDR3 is TGTGCCTGGAGTGTACGTCAGAGGCCCCACACTGAAGCTTTCTTT. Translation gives CAWSVRQRPHTEAFF.

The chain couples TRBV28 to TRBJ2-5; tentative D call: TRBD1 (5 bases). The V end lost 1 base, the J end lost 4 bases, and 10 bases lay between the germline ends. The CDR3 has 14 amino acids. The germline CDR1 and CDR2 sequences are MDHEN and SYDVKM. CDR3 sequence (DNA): TGTGCCAGCAGTTTATTCAGGGATACAGAGACCCAGTACTTC. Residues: CASSLFRDTETQYF.

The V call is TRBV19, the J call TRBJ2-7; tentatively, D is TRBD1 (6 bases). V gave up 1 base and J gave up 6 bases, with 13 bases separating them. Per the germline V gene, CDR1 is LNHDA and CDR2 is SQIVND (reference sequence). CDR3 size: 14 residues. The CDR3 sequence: CASSIGQEIGEQYF. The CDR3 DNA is TGTGCCAGTAGTATAGGACAGGAGATCGGCGAGCAGTACTTC. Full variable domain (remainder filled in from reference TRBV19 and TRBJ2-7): DGGITQSPKYLFRKEGQNVTLSCEQNLNHDAMYWYRQDPGQGLRLIYYSQIVNDFQKGDIAEGYSVSREKKESFPLTVTSAQKNPTAFYLCASSIGQEIGEQYFGPGTRLTVT.

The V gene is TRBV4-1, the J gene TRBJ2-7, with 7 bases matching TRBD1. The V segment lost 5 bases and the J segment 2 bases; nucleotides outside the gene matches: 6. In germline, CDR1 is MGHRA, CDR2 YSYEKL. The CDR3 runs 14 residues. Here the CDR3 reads CASSYRTGTYEQYF. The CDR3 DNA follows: TGCGCCAGCAGCTACAGGACAGGTACCTACGAGCAGTACTTC.

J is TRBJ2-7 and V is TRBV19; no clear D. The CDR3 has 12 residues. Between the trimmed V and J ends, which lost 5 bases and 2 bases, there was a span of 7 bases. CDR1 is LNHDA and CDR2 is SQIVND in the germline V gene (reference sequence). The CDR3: CASSAGTYEQYF. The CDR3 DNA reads TGTGCCAGTAGTGCAGGCACCTACGAGCAGTACTTC.

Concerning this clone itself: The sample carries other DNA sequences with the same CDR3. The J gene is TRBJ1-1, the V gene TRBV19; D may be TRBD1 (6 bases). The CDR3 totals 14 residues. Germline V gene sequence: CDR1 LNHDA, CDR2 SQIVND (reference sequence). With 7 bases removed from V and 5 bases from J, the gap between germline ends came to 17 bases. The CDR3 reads CASTWGRGGTEAFF. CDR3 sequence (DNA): TGTGCCAGTACTTGGGGGCGGGGGGGGACTGAAGCTTTCTTT.

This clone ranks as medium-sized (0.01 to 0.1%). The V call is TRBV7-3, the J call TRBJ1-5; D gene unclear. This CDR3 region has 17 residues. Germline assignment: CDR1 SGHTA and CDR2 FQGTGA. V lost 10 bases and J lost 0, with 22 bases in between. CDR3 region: CAKTAELRKYSNQPQHF. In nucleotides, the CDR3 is TGTGCCAAAACAGCTGAGCTACGGAAGTATAGCAATCAGCCCCAGCATTTT. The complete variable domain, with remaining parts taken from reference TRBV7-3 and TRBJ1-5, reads GAGVSQTPSNKVTEKGKYVELRCDPISGHTALYWYRQSLGQGPEFLIYFQGTGAADDSGLPNDRFFAVRPEGSVSTLKIQRTERGDSAVYLCAKTAELRKYSNQPQHFGDGTRLSIL.

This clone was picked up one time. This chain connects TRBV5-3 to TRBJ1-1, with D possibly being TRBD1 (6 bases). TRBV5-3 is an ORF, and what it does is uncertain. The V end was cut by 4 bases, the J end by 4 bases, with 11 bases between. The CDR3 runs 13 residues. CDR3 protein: CARSPGAPTEAFF. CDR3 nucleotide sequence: TGTGCCAGAAGCCCAGGGGCCCCCACTGAAGCTTTCTTT.

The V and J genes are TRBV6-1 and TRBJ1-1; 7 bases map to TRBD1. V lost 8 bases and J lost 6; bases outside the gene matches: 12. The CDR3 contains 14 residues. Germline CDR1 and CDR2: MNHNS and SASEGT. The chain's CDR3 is CASDLREGASEAFF. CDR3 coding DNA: TGTGCCAGCGACTTAAGAGAGGGGGCCTCTGAAGCTTTCTTT.

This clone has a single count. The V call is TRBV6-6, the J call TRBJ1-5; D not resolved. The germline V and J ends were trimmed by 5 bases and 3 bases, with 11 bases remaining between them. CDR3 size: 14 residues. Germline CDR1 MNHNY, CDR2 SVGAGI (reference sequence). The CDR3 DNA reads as TGTGCCAGCAGTCGCCCAGGTACCAATCAGCCCCAGCATTTT. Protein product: CASSRPGTNQPQHF.

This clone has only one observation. CDR3 region: CASSHPGTSIYEQYF. The CDR3 DNA reads TGTGCCAGCAGCCACCCCGGGACTAGCATCTACGAGCAGTACTTC. This chain links TRBV4-2 with TRBJ2-7; 9 bases match TRBD2. Germline trimming cut 3 bases from V and 3 bases from J; bases unmatched to any gene: 6. The germline V gene has CDR1 LGHNA and CDR2 YNFKEQ. CDR3 size: 15 residues.